Below are 27 T cell receptor beta chains sequenced from a single sample in a study of T cell responses to AZD1222 COVID-19 vaccine (dated by TCRdb to the early 2020s). What this sample's time point label stands for: baseline before first vaccination. To prepare the library, the immunoSEQ multiplex PCR assay was applied. Imported from immuneACCESS, the table was reduced by TCRdb to in-frame sequences with V and J called. These copies leave out some clones; in studies compared against another copy, an unresolved V gene accounts for under half, and the cause of the remainder is not known. This sample has more than 150,000 clones in its table, and approximately 91% of those were observed once. The top ten hold 0.95% to 1% of the sample. Source: peripheral blood, taken on day 0 of AZD1222 vaccination. The source is an adult in good health.

This clone has a handful of counts. V gene TRBV19 combines with J gene TRBJ1-1; TRBD1 aligns across 10 bases. This CDR3 is built from 14 residues. CDR1 is LNHDA and CDR2 is SQIVND in the germline V gene (reference sequence). The V and J ends lost 3 bases and 5 bases, in that order; junction bases with no gene match: 3. CDR3 nucleotides: TGTGCCAGTAGTATCGACAGGGGGCGGACTGAAGCTTTCTTT. Residues: CASSIDRGRTEAFF. Using reference TRBV19 and TRBJ1-1 for the parts outside the CDR3, the full variable domain is DGGITQSPKYLFRKEGQNVTLSCEQNLNHDAMYWYRQDPGQGLRLIYYSQIVNDFQKGDIAEGYSVSREKKESFPLTVTSAQKNPTAFYLCASSIDRGRTEAFFGQGTRLTVV.

This chain connects TRBV4-2 to TRBJ2-7; 10 bases map to TRBD2. Germline CDR1 LGHNA, CDR2 YNFKEQ. The V segment lost 4 bases and the J segment 6 bases; nucleotides outside the gene matches: 12. The CDR3 consists of 16 residues. The CDR3 DNA sequence: TGTGCCAGCAGCCTAGAAAGGGGGACTAGCGTCCGCGAGCAGTACTTC. As protein: CASSLERGTSVREQYF.

V usage is TRBV24-1 and J usage is TRBJ2-7; the D is unclear. CDR3 length equals 18 residues. Trimming pared 3 bases from V and 3 bases from J, leaving 23 bases between. Per the germline V gene, CDR1 is KGHDR and CDR2 is SFDVKD. The CDR3 nucleotides are TGTGCCACCAGTGATCCATACATTTACATACCTTCTAACTACGAGCAGTACTTC. Translating gives CATSDPYIYIPSNYEQYF.

The chain recombines TRBV27 with TRBJ2-5; 8 nucleotides align to TRBD1. V shed 3 bases, J shed 2 bases, and the junction held 5 bases outside the gene matches. The CDR3 is 15 residues long. Germline lookup yields CDR1 MNHEY and CDR2 SMNVEV (reference sequence). CDR3 DNA: TGTGCCAGCAGTTTCCAGGACAGGGTACAAGAGACCCAGTACTTC. Encoded protein: CASSFQDRVQETQYF.

This chain joins TRBV24-1 and TRBJ2-5; D unresolved. The V end was cut by 4 bases, the J end by 5 bases, with 25 bases between. Germline-derived CDR1 and CDR2 are KGHDR and SFDVKD. The CDR3 contains 18 residues. CDR3 region: CATSDPSPSGGLGETQYF. The CDR3 coding sequence is TGTGCCACCAGTGACCCCTCCCCGTCGGGTGGATTGGGGGAGACCCAGTACTTC.

This clone was seen a handful of times. The V call is TRBV3-1 (or the pseudogene TRBV3-2), the J call TRBJ2-1, with a tentative D call TRBD2 (6 bases). V dropped 4 bases and J dropped 9 bases, with 13 bases sitting between them. This CDR3 is 13 amino acids long. Germline assignment: CDR1 LGHDT and CDR2 YNNKEL (reference sequence). Here the CDR3 DNA reads TGTGCCAGCAGCCTACAACCCGGGAGTGAGCAGTTCTTC. Translated, it gives CASSLQPGSEQFF.

This clone occurred a few times. The genes are TRBV11-2 and TRBJ1-2; the D is unclear. CDR1 SGHAT and CDR2 FQNNGV come from the germline V gene. V shed 1 base and J shed 2 bases, with 5 bases lying between them. This CDR3 has 13 residues. CDR3 residues: CASSLVLNYGYTF. The CDR3 region has the DNA TGTGCCAGCAGCTTAGTACTAAACTATGGCTACACCTTC. Full variable domain (rest looked up from reference TRBV11-2 and TRBJ1-2): EAGVAQSPRYKIIEKRQSVAFWCNPISGHATLYWYQQILGQGPKLLIQFQNNGVVDDSQLPKDRFSAERLKGVDSTLKIQPAKLEDSAVYLCASSLVLNYGYTFGSGTRLTVV.

The chain employs TRBV2 and TRBJ2-7; 9 nucleotides agree with TRBD2. The CDR3 loop spans 20 amino acids. CDR1 and CDR2 (germline): SNHLY, FYNNEI. V shed 1 base, J shed 5 bases, and the junction held 21 bases outside the gene matches. The CDR3 loop is CASSEGADRPRASGNDEQYF. The CDR3 region has the DNA TGTGCCAGCAGTGAAGGCGCAGACAGGCCTAGGGCTAGCGGGAACGACGAGCAGTACTTC. Full variable domain (remainder filled in from reference TRBV2 and TRBJ2-7): EPEVTQTPSHQVTQMGQEVILRCVPISNHLYFYWYRQILGQKVEFLVSFYNNEISEKSEIFDDQFSVERPDGSNFTLKIRSTKLEDSAMYFCASSEGADRPRASGNDEQYFGPGTRLTVT.

The CDR3 DNA is TGTGCCAGCAGCAGCCTCGCGGGCCTCACAGATACGCAGTATTTT. It encodes CASSSLAGLTDTQYF. The V and J genes are TRBV7-2 and TRBJ2-3, with D maybe TRBD2 (5 bases). Germline CDR1 and CDR2: SGHTA and FQGNSA. The CDR3 consists of 15 residues. V dropped 5 bases and J dropped 2 bases, with 14 bases sitting between them.

The V and J genes are TRBV7-3 and TRBJ1-6, with 8 bases matching TRBD1. CDR1 is SGHTA and CDR2 is FQGTGA in the germline V gene. V lost 5 bases, J lost 7 bases, and 7 bases stayed unmatched. The CDR3 consists of 15 residues. For the CDR3, the DNA is TGTGCCAGCAGCCAAGGACAGGGTGGCAATTCACCCCTCCACTTT. Amino acids: CASSQGQGGNSPLHF. The full variable domain, in which reference TRBV7-3 and TRBJ1-6 provide the parts outside the CDR3, is GAGVSQTPSNKVTEKGKYVELRCDPISGHTALYWYRQSLGQGPEFLIYFQGTGAADDSGLPNDRFFAVRPEGSVSTLKIQRTERGDSAVYLCASSQGQGGNSPLHFGNGTRLTVT.

The V and J genes are TRBV7-2 and TRBJ2-7, with D tentatively TRBD1 (6 bases). Trimming removed 6 bases from V and 5 bases from J, with 11 bases in between. The CDR3 extends over 12 amino acids. Germline V gene lookup returns CDR1 SGHTA and CDR2 FQGNSA. The CDR3 spells CASRSDSNEQYF. Here the CDR3 DNA reads TGTGCCAGCAGGTCGGACAGTAACGAGCAGTACTTC.

The chain combines TRBV2 with TRBJ2-1; 10 bases align to TRBD2. Germline V gene lookup returns CDR1 SNHLY and CDR2 FYNNEI. This CDR3 is 15 amino acids long. Trimming at V came to 8 bases and at J to 8 bases, leaving 12 bases not matched to a gene. CDR3 bases: TGTGCCAGCGTTGACCCTAGCGGGGGCGGGTATGAGCAGTTCTTC. This sequence encodes CASVDPSGGGYEQFF.

V usage is TRBV25-1 and J usage is TRBJ1-2, with no clear D. The V and J ends lost 2 bases and 4 bases respectively, with 2 bases between them. This CDR3 comprises 11 residues. CDR1 is MGHDK, CDR2 SYGVNS, per germline. CDR3 sequence: CASSEIYGYTF. Here the CDR3 DNA reads TGTGCCAGCAGTGAAATCTATGGCTACACCTTC.

This chain links TRBV5-5 with TRBJ1-4, with a weak D call TRBD1 (5 bases). The CDR3 runs to 14 residues. Germline V gene lookup returns CDR1 SGHKS and CDR2 YYEKEE (reference sequence). V shed 4 bases and J shed 8 bases, with 15 bases lying between them. CDR3 sequence (DNA): TGTGCCAGCAGCCTGGGACTACCGAAAGAAAAACTGTTTTTT. This translates into CASSLGLPKEKLFF.

This chain connects TRBV15 to TRBJ2-7, with TRBD1 matching 8 bases. The CDR3 has 14 residues. Germline CDR1 LNHNV, CDR2 YYDKDF (reference sequence). The J segment lost 2 bases and the V segment lost 6 bases, leaving 6 bases of the junction unmatched. Here the CDR3 reads CATSTGTGPYEQYF. DNA of the CDR3: TGTGCCACCAGTACCGGGACAGGACCCTACGAGCAGTACTTC.

The chain carries TRBV12-3 or TRBV12-4 and TRBJ1-2; D remains unclear. CDR3 length equals 13 residues. V was shortened by 5 bases and J by 0 bases, with 7 bases between the two germline ends. CDR3 sequence: CASSINPNYGYTF. CDR3 nucleotide sequence: TGTGCCAGCAGTATTAACCCTAACTATGGCTACACCTTC.

The chain is built from TRBV5-1 and TRBJ1-2, with a tentative D call TRBD1 (5 bases). Germline V gives CDR1 SGHRS, CDR2 YFSETQ. V lost 2 bases and J 5 bases, leaving 13 bases between the germline ends. The CDR3 extends over 14 amino acids. CDR3 sequence: CASSFGDGLYGYTF. CDR3 nucleotide sequence: TGCGCCAGCAGCTTCGGGGACGGATTGTATGGCTACACCTTC.

This clone was detected only once. The chain recombines TRBV7-9 with TRBJ1-1; 8 bases are a match to TRBD1. The trim removed 5 bases at V and 1 base at J, leaving 12 bases unmatched. Germline CDR1 SEHNR, CDR2 FQNEAQ (reference sequence). The CDR3 length is 17 residues. CDR3 residues: CASSGGASGTGNTEAFF. The CDR3 DNA sequence: TGTGCCAGCAGCGGAGGGGCCTCCGGGACAGGGAACACTGAAGCTTTCTTT.

This rearrangement joins TRBV5-1 to TRBJ1-1, with D uncertain. The V and J ends lost 0 bases and 2 bases respectively, with 11 bases between them. The germline V gene encodes CDR1 SGHRS and CDR2 YFSETQ. The CDR3 is 15 residues long. The CDR3 loop reads CASSLVAGSNTEAFF. The CDR3 bases are TGCGCCAGCAGCTTGGTGGCAGGTTCTAACACTGAAGCTTTCTTT.

The chain uses TRBV4-1 and TRBJ1-2; D is possibly TRBD1 (6 bases). Trimming stripped 4 bases from V and 11 bases from J, with 23 bases between. From germline, CDR1 is MGHRA and CDR2 YSYEKL. The CDR3 has 15 amino acids. The CDR3 loop reads CASSPRGGTLKEYTF. DNA of the CDR3: TGCGCCAGCAGCCCCCGGGGCGGGACACTAAAGGAGTACACCTTC.

This chain joins TRBV28 and TRBJ1-5; tentative D call: TRBD1 (6 bases). The CDR3 length is 16 residues. The V end lost 3 bases, the J end lost 3 bases, and 15 bases lay between the germline ends. CDR1 is MDHEN, CDR2 SYDVKM, per germline. In nucleotides, the CDR3 is TGTGCCAGCAGTTTGTCTACAGGGTTGGTCAATCAGCCCCAGCATTTT. Translated, it gives CASSLSTGLVNQPQHF. Full variable domain (outside the CDR3, taken from reference TRBV28 and TRBJ1-5): DVKVTQSSRYLVKRTGEKVFLECVQDMDHENMFWYRQDPGLGLRLIYFSYDVKMKEKGDIPEGYSVSREKKERFSLILESASTNQTSMYLCASSLSTGLVNQPQHFGDGTRLSIL.

The J gene is TRBJ2-3, the V gene TRBV7-8; the D gene is possibly TRBD2 (5 bases). Germline lookup yields CDR1 SGHVS and CDR2 FQNEAQ. Trimming removed 5 bases at V and 7 bases at J, with 13 bases between. The CDR3 runs 13 residues. The DNA for the CDR3 is TGTGCCAGCAGCCTCACTCAGACTAATACGCAGTATTTT. The encoded protein is CASSLTQTNTQYF.

The CDR3 coding sequence is TGCGCCAGCAGCCAAGAAGTGGAGAACTATGGCTACACCTTC. Its protein product is CASSQEVENYGYTF. The genes are TRBV4-1 and TRBJ1-2, with unresolved D. Trimming shortened V by 0 bases and J by 2 bases, and 7 bases separated the two germline ends. CDR3 length: 14 amino acids. CDR1 is MGHRA, CDR2 YSYEKL, per germline.

The rearrangement uses TRBV5-8 and TRBJ2-7; D unresolved. V shed 5 bases and J shed 0 bases, with 12 bases lying between them. Germline V CDR1 and CDR2: SGHTS, YDEGEE. There are 14 residues in the CDR3. CDR3 loop: CASRLQPSSYEQYF. CDR3 DNA: TGTGCCAGCAGATTGCAACCAAGCTCCTACGAGCAGTACTTC.

This sequence joins TRBV27 and TRBJ1-2, with D unresolved. Germline assignment: CDR1 MNHEY and CDR2 SMNVEV (reference sequence). The CDR3 covers 13 residues. The ends were cut back, 6 bases at V and 8 bases at J, with 16 bases in the middle. CDR3: CASSPGYPEGYTF. The CDR3 nucleotides read TGTGCCAGCAGCCCGGGATATCCGGAGGGCTACACCTTC.

The chain uses TRBV5-1 and TRBJ2-3, with D perhaps given as TRBD1 or TRBD2 (5 bases each). This CDR3 spans 16 amino acids. Germline V gene data show CDR1 as SGHRS and CDR2 as YFSETQ. V was clipped by 1 base and J by 2 bases, with 14 bases between them. CDR3 in amino acids: CASSLSSGTATDTQYF. The CDR3 DNA follows: TGCGCCAGCAGCTTGAGTTCCGGGACGGCCACAGATACGCAGTATTTT. The full variable domain, with the rest looked up from reference TRBV5-1 and TRBJ2-3, is KAGVTQTPRYLIKTRGQQVTLSCSPISGHRSVSWYQQTPGQGLQFLFEYFSETQRNKGNFPGRFSGRQFSNSRSEMNVSTLELGDSALYLCASSLSSGTATDTQYFGPGTRLTVL.

The gene calls are TRBV10-2 and TRBJ2-7; D is possibly TRBD1 or TRBD2 (5 bases each). From germline, CDR1 is WSHSY and CDR2 SAAADI. With 7 bases removed from V and 3 bases from J, the gap between germline ends came to 13 bases. The CDR3 has 13 residues. As DNA, the CDR3 is TGCGCCAGCAACTGGGACGACAACTACGAGCAGTACTTC. Encoded protein: CASNWDDNYEQYF.